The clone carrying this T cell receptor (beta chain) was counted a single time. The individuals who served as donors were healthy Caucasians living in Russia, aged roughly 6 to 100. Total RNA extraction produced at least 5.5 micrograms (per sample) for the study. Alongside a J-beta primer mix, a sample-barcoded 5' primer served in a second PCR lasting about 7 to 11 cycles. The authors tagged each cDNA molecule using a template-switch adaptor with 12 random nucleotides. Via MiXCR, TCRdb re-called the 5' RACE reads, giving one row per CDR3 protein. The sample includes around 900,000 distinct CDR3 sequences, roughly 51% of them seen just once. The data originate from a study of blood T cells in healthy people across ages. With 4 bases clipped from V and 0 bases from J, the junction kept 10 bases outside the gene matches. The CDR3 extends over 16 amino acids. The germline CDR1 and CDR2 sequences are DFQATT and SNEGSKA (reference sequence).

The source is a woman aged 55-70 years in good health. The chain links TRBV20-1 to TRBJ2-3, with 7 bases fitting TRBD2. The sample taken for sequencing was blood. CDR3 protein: CSAMFGTTTSTDTQYF. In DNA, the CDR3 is TGCAGTGCTATGTTCGGGACTACTACTAGCACAGATACGCAGTATTTT.